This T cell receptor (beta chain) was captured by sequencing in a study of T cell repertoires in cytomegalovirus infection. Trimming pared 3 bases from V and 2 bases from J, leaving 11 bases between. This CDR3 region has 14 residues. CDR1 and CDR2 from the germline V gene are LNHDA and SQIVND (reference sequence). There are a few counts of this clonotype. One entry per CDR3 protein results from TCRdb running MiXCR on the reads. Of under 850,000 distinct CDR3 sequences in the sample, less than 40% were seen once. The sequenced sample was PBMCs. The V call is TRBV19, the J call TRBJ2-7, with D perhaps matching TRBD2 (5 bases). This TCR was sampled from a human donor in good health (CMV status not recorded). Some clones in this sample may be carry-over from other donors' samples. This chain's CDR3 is CASSISEGTYEQYF. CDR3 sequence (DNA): TGTGCCAGTAGTATTTCTGAGGGTACCTACGAGCAGTACTTC.